This T cell receptor beta chain stems from a study of PD-1 blockade in classical Hodgkin lymphoma. Brentuximab vedotin exposure varied, and every patient relapsed after autologous stem cell transplantation. Clones were sequenced by immunoSEQ multiplex PCR, and TCRdb holds only the in-frame ones, with some missing. This table has roughly 13,000 clones, about 91% appearing once. The CDR3 is 13 amino acids. Per germline, CDR1 SQVTM and CDR2 ANQGSEA. Trimming removed 7 bases from V and 2 bases from J; junction bases left unmatched: 5. Sample: peripheral blood mononuclear cells (PBMCs), taken at baseline. This chain connects TRBV29-1 to TRBJ1-3; 7 positions agree with TRBD1. This clonotype was sampled from a human donor with classical Hodgkin lymphoma. The CDR3 DNA sequence: TGCAGCGGGGTGGGACAGCCTGGAAACACCATATATTTT. It yields the protein CSGVGQPGNTIYF.